Shown below are 10 T cell receptor beta chains from a single sample sequenced in a study of neurological immune-mediated disorders. TCRdb re-called the 5' RACE reads with MiXCR, one entry per CDR3 protein. The sample contains about 59,000 distinct CDR3 sequences, around 3.5% of which appear only once. Sequencing was performed on PBMCs. Receptors were obtained from a woman aged 30 to 39 with multiple sclerosis.

This clonotype was seen repeatedly, ten times or more. The chain links TRBV12-3 or TRBV12-4 to TRBJ2-1; 7 bases align to TRBD2. This CDR3 is 14 amino acids long. The junction had 4 bases not matched to a gene; V was cut back by 8 bases and J by 0 bases. CDR3 sequence (DNA): TGTGCCAGCGTATTAGCGGGCTCCTACAATGAGCAGTTCTTC. Translated: CASVLAGSYNEQFF.

Ten or more counts support this clonotype. The V gene is TRBV20-1, the J gene TRBJ1-1, with D perhaps TRBD1 (5 bases). The CDR3 length is 11 residues. V lost 2 bases, J lost 6 bases, and 7 bases lay in between. Per the germline V gene, CDR1 is DFQATT and CDR2 is SNEGSKA (reference sequence). CDR3 nucleotide sequence: TGCAGTGCTAGACAGGGCCCTGAAGCTTTCTTT. This sequence encodes CSARQGPEAFF.

This clonotype has a count of ten or more. The V and J genes are TRBV4-1 and TRBJ1-1, with 7 bases identical to TRBD1. CDR3 length equals 14 residues. The trim removed 4 bases at V and 2 bases at J, leaving 4 bases unmatched. Per germline, CDR1 MGHRA and CDR2 YSYEKL. The CDR3 region has the DNA TGCGCCAGCAGCCGAAGACAGGGAAACACTGAAGCTTTCTTT. This codes for CASSRRQGNTEAFF.

At least ten counts were recorded for this clonotype. The V and J genes are TRBV4-2 and TRBJ2-7; no clear D. The V gene's germline CDR1 is LGHNA and CDR2 YNFKEQ. V was trimmed by 1 base and J by 4 bases, leaving 8 bases between them. This CDR3 contains 13 residues. Written as DNA, the CDR3 is TGTGCCAGCAGCCAAGGGAGTTTTTACGAGCAGTACTTC. Protein sequence: CASSQGSFYEQYF.

A few counts support this clonotype. The chain joins TRBV12-5 to TRBJ2-7; 12 nucleotides line up with TRBD1. The CDR3 contains 17 residues. CDR1 is LGHNT, CDR2 FRNRAP, per germline. Trimming cost V 0 bases and J 6 bases; bases outside gene matches: 9. Here the CDR3 reads CASGLVLTGQGAAEQYF. CDR3 nucleotide sequence: TGTGCTAGTGGTTTGGTACTAACGGGACAGGGGGCGGCCGAGCAGTACTTC.

This clonotype was counted ten times or more. The rearrangement uses TRBV15 and TRBJ2-5; 8 bases are a match to TRBD2. V trimming: 4 bases; J trimming: 2 bases; junction bases outside the gene matches: 9. The V gene's germline CDR1 is LNHNV and CDR2 YYDKDF (reference sequence). This CDR3 is 16 amino acids long. CDR3 in DNA: TGTGCCACCAGCACGTTCGGGGGGGCCGTTCAAGAGACCCAGTACTTC. Protein sequence: CATSTFGGAVQETQYF. The full variable domain, in which reference TRBV15 and TRBJ2-5 provide the parts outside the CDR3, is DAMVIQNPRYQVTQFGKPVTLSCSQTLNHNVMYWYQQKSSQAPKLLFHYYDKDFNNEADTPDNFQSRRPNTSFCFLDIRSPGLGDTAMYLCATSTFGGAVQETQYFGPGTRLLVL.

This clonotype was seen repeatedly, ten times or more. V gene TRBV10-3 combines with J gene TRBJ2-4; tentative D call: TRBD2 (6 bases). Germline assignment: CDR1 ENHRY and CDR2 SYGVKD. The CDR3 has 14 amino acids. Trimming removed 3 bases at V and 6 bases at J, with 12 bases between. The CDR3: CAISDGSQGNIQYF. The DNA for the CDR3 is TGTGCCATCAGTGACGGGAGTCAGGGAAACATTCAGTACTTC.

This clonotype was detected many times. The chain's CDR3 is CATTQTGSYEQYF. The DNA for the CDR3 is TGTGCCACTACGCAGACAGGGTCCTACGAGCAGTACTTC. V is TRBV10-3 and J is TRBJ2-7, with TRBD1 matching 7 bases. Germline V CDR1 and CDR2: ENHRY, SYGVKD. With 10 bases clipped from V and 1 base from J, the junction kept 7 bases outside the gene matches. The CDR3 spans 13 residues.

This clonotype showed up many times. The chain joins TRBV5-1 to TRBJ1-6; D is perhaps TRBD1 (6 bases). Trimming removed 1 base at V and 6 bases at J, with 11 bases between. The CDR3 has 15 amino acids. The germline CDR1 and CDR2 sequences are SGHRS and YFSETQ. CDR3 loop: CASSLSRGGNSPLHF. As DNA, the CDR3 is TGCGCCAGCAGCTTGAGCAGGGGAGGTAATTCACCCCTCCACTTT.

This clonotype was seen ten or more times. V and J are TRBV7-8 and TRBJ2-5, with D maybe TRBD1 (6 bases). V was cut by 5 bases and J by 4 bases, with 14 bases left in between. The CDR3 is 14 amino acids. Germline V gene lookup returns CDR1 SGHVS and CDR2 FQNEAQ. CDR3 bases: TGTGCCAGCAGCATACCAGGGGTAGGAGAGACCCAGTACTTC. Amino acids: CASSIPGVGETQYF.